This is a list of T cell receptor beta chains from one sample in a study of response to subunit inactivated influenza vaccine. MiXCR was run by TCRdb on the RT-PCR reads, yielding one entry per CDR3 protein. The sample lists around 570,000 distinct CDR3 sequences; 7.5% to 8.5% were seen once. Here the sequenced sample was PBMCs from blood, taken less than 25 months after vaccination. Receptors were obtained from a man aged 50-75 years who received an inactivated influenza vaccine. Each CDR3 is given with its conserved first and last residue. Fields, in order: D gene, J gene, clone size, V gene, CDR3 protein, CDR3 DNA. The D gene is left open where the match is weak. The size field is filled for only some rows; it gives once, few, many or a size class.

d_gene: TRBD1
j_gene: TRBJ1-1
abundance: NA
v_gene: TRBV12-3/TRBV12-4
CDR3aa: CASTHRGGAFF
CDR3nt: TGTGCCAGTACGCACAGGGGAGGAGCTTTCTTT

d_gene: NA
j_gene: TRBJ2-3
abundance: many
v_gene: TRBV28
CDR3aa: CASSLLITDTQYF
CDR3nt: TGTGCCAGCAGTTTGTTAATCACAGATACGCAGTATTTT

d_gene: TRBD2
j_gene: TRBJ2-7
abundance: many
v_gene: TRBV10-3
CDR3aa: CAKRVLAGTYGLYEQYF
CDR3nt: TGTGCCAAAAGGGTGCTAGCGGGAACGTATGGACTCTACGAGCAGTACTTC

d_gene: NA
j_gene: TRBJ1-2
abundance: few
v_gene: TRBV2
CDR3aa: CASSPGHLRFYGYTF
CDR3nt: TGTGCCAGCAGCCCCGGACACCTGAGGTTCTATGGCTACACCTTC

d_gene: NA
j_gene: TRBJ2-1
abundance: few
v_gene: TRBV11-3
CDR3aa: CASSPSWGSNNEQFF
CDR3nt: TGTGCCAGCAGCCCGAGCTGGGGATCGAACAATGAGCAGTTCTTC

d_gene: NA
j_gene: TRBJ2-1
abundance: many
v_gene: TRBV12-3/TRBV12-4
CDR3aa: CASSFTRSYNEQFF
CDR3nt: TGTGCCAGCAGTTTTACCCGCTCCTACAATGAGCAGTTCTTC

d_gene: NA
j_gene: TRBJ2-5
abundance: few
v_gene: TRBV29-1
CDR3aa: CSGRDRTETQYF
CDR3nt: TGCAGCGGCCGGGACCGTACGGAGACCCAGTACTTC

d_gene: TRBD1
j_gene: TRBJ2-3
abundance: few
v_gene: TRBV29-1
CDR3aa: CSVVTGGTDTQYF
CDR3nt: TGCAGCGTTGTAACAGGGGGCACAGATACGCAGTATTTT

d_gene: NA
j_gene: TRBJ1-1
abundance: few
v_gene: TRBV4-2
CDR3aa: CASSQPALNTEAFF
CDR3nt: TGTGCCAGCAGCCAACCGGCCTTGAACACTGAAGCTTTCTTT

d_gene: NA
j_gene: TRBJ2-7
abundance: NA
v_gene: TRBV20-1
CDR3aa: CSGKSPTGLEYEQYF
CDR3nt: TGCAGTGGGAAGTCACCTACCGGATTGGAGTACGAGCAGTACTTC

d_gene: TRBD1
j_gene: TRBJ2-7
abundance: NA
v_gene: TRBV27
CDR3aa: CASSRWTGSYEQYF
CDR3nt: TGTGCCAGCAGTCGTTGGACAGGCTCCTACGAGCAGTACTTC

d_gene: NA
j_gene: TRBJ1-1
abundance: few
v_gene: TRBV21-1
CDR3aa: CASSKAKVSDTEAFF
CDR3nt: TGTGCCAGCAGCAAAGCCAAAGTAAGCGACACTGAAGCTTTCTTT

d_gene: TRBD2
j_gene: TRBJ2-5
abundance: few
v_gene: TRBV7-2
CDR3aa: CASSTGLAGVWETQYF
CDR3nt: TGTGCCAGCAGCACGGGACTAGCGGGAGTGTGGGAGACCCAGTACTTC

d_gene: TRBD1
j_gene: TRBJ2-7
abundance: many
v_gene: TRBV29-1
CDR3aa: CSVDPRGQGTEQYF
CDR3nt: TGCAGCGTTGACCCCCGGGGACAGGGGACCGAGCAGTACTTC

d_gene: NA
j_gene: TRBJ1-2
abundance: NA
v_gene: TRBV7-8
CDR3aa: CASSLEGTSFYGYTF
CDR3nt: TGTGCCAGCAGCTTAGAGGGAACTAGCTTCTATGGCTACACCTTC

d_gene: NA
j_gene: TRBJ1-2
abundance: few
v_gene: TRBV6-1
CDR3aa: CASSEFQDRARGYTF
CDR3nt: TGTGCCAGCAGTGAATTCCAGGACCGAGCCAGAGGCTACACCTTC

d_gene: NA
j_gene: TRBJ1-2
abundance: NA
v_gene: TRBV20-1
CDR3aa: CSAPVWGGYTF
CDR3nt: TGCAGTGCCCCCGTTTGGGGTGGCTACACCTTC

d_gene: NA
j_gene: TRBJ2-3
abundance: few
v_gene: TRBV7-9
CDR3aa: CASSSPSSYLTLVPF
CDR3nt: TGTGCCAGCAGCTCCCCTAGTAGCTACCTAACCTTAGTGCCTTTT

d_gene: NA
j_gene: TRBJ2-3
abundance: NA
v_gene: TRBV28
CDR3aa: CASSLLGGRTEDTQYF
CDR3nt: TGTGCCAGCAGTCTATTGGGCGGGCGGACCGAAGATACGCAGTATTTT

d_gene: TRBD1
j_gene: TRBJ2-7
abundance: many
v_gene: TRBV20-1
CDR3aa: CSARGTGQGASYEQYF
CDR3nt: TGCAGTGCTAGAGGGACGGGACAGGGGGCTTCCTACGAGCAGTACTTC

d_gene: TRBD2
j_gene: TRBJ2-3
abundance: many
v_gene: TRBV2
CDR3aa: CASRTGLAGGTDTQYF
CDR3nt: TGTGCCAGCAGAACGGGACTAGCGGGGGGGACAGATACGCAGTATTTT

d_gene: TRBD2
j_gene: TRBJ2-1
abundance: few
v_gene: TRBV10-3
CDR3aa: CAISIGLAGGFYEQFF
CDR3nt: TGTGCCATCAGCATCGGACTAGCGGGAGGGTTCTATGAGCAGTTCTTC

d_gene: TRBD1
j_gene: TRBJ1-5
abundance: many
v_gene: TRBV20-1
CDR3aa: CSASGQVLFGNQPQHF
CDR3nt: TGCAGTGCCTCGGGACAGGTTCTATTTGGCAATCAGCCCCAGCATTTT

d_gene: NA
j_gene: TRBJ1-1
abundance: few
v_gene: TRBV6-1
CDR3aa: CASSPRGGGTEAFF
CDR3nt: TGTGCCAGCAGTCCCAGGGGCGGGGGCACTGAAGCTTTCTTT

d_gene: TRBD1
j_gene: TRBJ1-3
abundance: few
v_gene: TRBV12-3/TRBV12-4
CDR3aa: CASRPDRDNRNTIYF
CDR3nt: TGTGCCAGCAGACCTGACAGGGACAATCGAAACACCATATATTTT

d_gene: NA
j_gene: TRBJ1-2
abundance: many
v_gene: TRBV12-3/TRBV12-4
CDR3aa: CASSSPGLLNYGYTF
CDR3nt: TGTGCCAGCAGTTCCCCGGGACTCCTTAACTATGGCTACACCTTC

d_gene: TRBD1
j_gene: TRBJ2-2
abundance: many
v_gene: TRBV28
CDR3aa: CASSLIFGTGGTGELFF
CDR3nt: TGTGCCAGCAGTCTTATCTTCGGGACAGGTGGTACCGGGGAGCTGTTTTTT

d_gene: TRBD1
j_gene: TRBJ1-1
abundance: few
v_gene: TRBV20-1
CDR3aa: CSARDPSAGGTEAFF
CDR3nt: TGCAGTGCTAGAGATCCTTCGGCAGGGGGCACTGAAGCTTTCTTT

d_gene: NA
j_gene: TRBJ2-7
abundance: NA
v_gene: TRBV7-2
CDR3aa: CASSFSRGRSYDQYF
CDR3nt: TGTGCCAGCAGCTTTTCTAGGGGGAGGTCCTACGACCAGTACTTC

d_gene: NA
j_gene: TRBJ1-5
abundance: few
v_gene: TRBV6-2/TRBV6-3
CDR3aa: CASSSLGVEQPQHF
CDR3nt: TGTGCCAGCAGTTCCCTAGGGGTTGAGCAGCCCCAGCATTTT

d_gene: TRBD1
j_gene: TRBJ2-5
abundance: NA
v_gene: TRBV6-2/TRBV6-3
CDR3aa: CASSSGQAETQYF
CDR3nt: TGTGCCAGCAGTTCCGGACAGGCGGAGACCCAGTACTTC

d_gene: NA
j_gene: TRBJ2-5
abundance: few
v_gene: TRBV6-5
CDR3aa: CASSYLGGGARETQYF
CDR3nt: TGTGCCAGCAGTTACTTGGGTGGGGGGGCACGTGAGACCCAGTACTTC

d_gene: TRBD1
j_gene: TRBJ2-5
abundance: many
v_gene: TRBV6-2/TRBV6-3
CDR3aa: CASTFRDSLQETQYF
CDR3nt: TGTGCCAGCACTTTCCGGGACAGTCTACAAGAGACCCAGTACTTC

d_gene: NA
j_gene: TRBJ2-2
abundance: few
v_gene: TRBV5-4
CDR3aa: CASSLALFPGELFF
CDR3nt: TGTGCCAGCAGCTTGGCTCTTTTTCCCGGGGAGCTGTTTTTT

d_gene: NA
j_gene: TRBJ1-5
abundance: many
v_gene: TRBV20-1
CDR3aa: CSARESGSRHLQPQHF
CDR3nt: TGCAGTGCTAGAGAGTCGGGATCGCGTCATCTTCAGCCCCAGCATTTT

d_gene: NA
j_gene: TRBJ1-2
abundance: few
v_gene: TRBV20-1
CDR3aa: CSARGMPGATNYGYTF
CDR3nt: TGCAGTGCTAGAGGTATGCCCGGAGCTACTAACTATGGCTACACCTTC

d_gene: TRBD2
j_gene: TRBJ2-1
abundance: many
v_gene: TRBV7-2
CDR3aa: CARREGEDEQFF
CDR3nt: TGTGCCAGGCGGGAGGGGGAGGATGAGCAGTTCTTC

d_gene: NA
j_gene: TRBJ1-1
abundance: many
v_gene: TRBV20-1
CDR3aa: CSAPNHERGNTEAFF
CDR3nt: TGCAGTGCTCCCAATCACGAGAGGGGGAACACTGAAGCTTTCTTT

d_gene: NA
j_gene: TRBJ2-2
abundance: few
v_gene: TRBV18
CDR3aa: CASSPPMAGTDTGELFF
CDR3nt: TGTGCCAGCTCACCACCGATGGCAGGGACGGACACCGGGGAGCTGTTTTTT

d_gene: TRBD2
j_gene: TRBJ2-3
abundance: many
v_gene: TRBV20-1
CDR3aa: CSATPGLPRTDTQYF
CDR3nt: TGCAGTGCCACACCGGGACTACCCCGCACAGATACGCAGTATTTT

d_gene: TRBD1
j_gene: TRBJ1-5
abundance: few
v_gene: TRBV20-1
CDR3aa: CSASGQGLPQHF
CDR3nt: TGCAGTGCTAGCGGACAGGGGCTGCCCCAGCATTTT